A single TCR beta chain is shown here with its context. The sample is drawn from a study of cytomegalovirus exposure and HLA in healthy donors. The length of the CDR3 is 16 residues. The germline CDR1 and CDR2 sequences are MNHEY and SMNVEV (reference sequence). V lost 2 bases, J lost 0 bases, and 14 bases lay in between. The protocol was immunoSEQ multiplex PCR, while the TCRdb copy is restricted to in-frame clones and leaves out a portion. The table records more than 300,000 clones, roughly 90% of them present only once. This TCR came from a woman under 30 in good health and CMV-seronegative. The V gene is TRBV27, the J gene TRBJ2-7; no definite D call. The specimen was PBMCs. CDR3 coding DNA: TGTGCCAGCAGTTTAGAAGCTCGAACCCCCTCCTACGAGCAGTACTTC. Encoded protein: CASSLEARTPSYEQYF.